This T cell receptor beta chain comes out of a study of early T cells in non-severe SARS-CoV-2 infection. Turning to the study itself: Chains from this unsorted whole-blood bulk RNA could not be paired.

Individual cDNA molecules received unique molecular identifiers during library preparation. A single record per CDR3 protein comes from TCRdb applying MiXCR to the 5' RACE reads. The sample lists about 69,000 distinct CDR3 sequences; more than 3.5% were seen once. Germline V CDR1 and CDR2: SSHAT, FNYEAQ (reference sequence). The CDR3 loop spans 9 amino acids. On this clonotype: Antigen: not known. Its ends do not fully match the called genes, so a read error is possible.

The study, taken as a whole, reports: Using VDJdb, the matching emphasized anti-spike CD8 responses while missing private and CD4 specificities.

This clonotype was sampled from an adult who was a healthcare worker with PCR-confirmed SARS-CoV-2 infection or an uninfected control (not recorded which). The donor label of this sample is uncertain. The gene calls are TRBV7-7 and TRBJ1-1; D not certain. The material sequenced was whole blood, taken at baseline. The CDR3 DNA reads TGTGCTAGCAGCCCCCGGTCTTTCTTT. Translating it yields CASSPRSFF.